Presented here are 22 T cell receptor beta chains from one specimen sequenced in a study of shared clonotypes between healthy human individuals. The assay was immunoSEQ multiplex PCR, and TCRdb's table has in-frame clones only and misses some. Altogether roughly 2.2 million clones are present, 92% being singletons, with the ten largest covering 0.37%. Sequencing was carried out using naive CD4+ T cells from PBMCs. Subset: CD45RA+ positively selected. Receptors were obtained from a man younger than 35 in good health. Some clones in this sample may be carry-over from other donors' samples.

On this clone itself: Different DNA sequences within this sample yield the same CDR3. J is TRBJ2-5 and V is TRBV5-1, with TRBD2 matching over 10 bases. V shed 0 bases and J 4 bases; nucleotides not matched to a gene: 0. The CDR3 sequence is 14 residues long. Germline V gene data show CDR1 as SGHRS and CDR2 as YFSETQ. CDR3 sequence: CASSLERGGETQYF. The CDR3 DNA follows: TGCGCCAGCAGCTTGGAGCGGGGGGGAGAGACCCAGTACTTC. The whole variable domain, filled in from reference TRBV5-1 and TRBJ2-5, reads KAGVTQTPRYLIKTRGQQVTLSCSPISGHRSVSWYQQTPGQGLQFLFEYFSETQRNKGNFPGRFSGRQFSNSRSEMNVSTLELGDSALYLCASSLERGGETQYFGPGTRLLVL.

The chain uses TRBV5-1 and TRBJ2-2, with unresolved D. Trimming took 3 bases from V and 6 from J, leaving 12 bases between them. This CDR3 region has 14 residues. Germline CDR1 reads SGHRS; CDR2 reads YFSETQ. CDR3 in amino acids: CASSSVLSPGELFF. CDR3 nucleotide sequence: TGCGCCAGCAGCTCCGTTTTATCACCCGGGGAGCTGTTTTTT.

V and J are TRBV27 and TRBJ1-5; the D is unclear. The CDR3 has 15 residues. V lost 0 bases and J lost 1, with 7 bases in between. Germline-derived CDR1 and CDR2 are MNHEY and SMNVEV (reference sequence). The CDR3 coding sequence is TGTGCCAGCAGTTTATCGGCGGGGAGCAATCAGCCCCAGCATTTT. The encoded protein is CASSLSAGSNQPQHF.

The chain joins TRBV11-2 to TRBJ2-7; D gene unclear. Germline V gene data show CDR1 as SGHAT and CDR2 as FQNNGV. V lost 5 bases to trimming and J lost 6 bases, with 17 bases between them. CDR3 size: 14 residues. The CDR3 sequence: CASSPDPSPGEQYF. DNA of the CDR3: TGTGCCAGCAGCCCCGACCCCAGTCCTGGCGAGCAGTACTTC.

V and J are TRBV19 and TRBJ2-2; TRBD1 is a possible D gene (5 bases). V lost 4 bases and J lost 2, with 14 bases in between. The CDR3 totals 16 residues. Per germline, CDR1 LNHDA and CDR2 SQIVND (reference sequence). In nucleotides, the CDR3 is TGTGCCAGTAGTAACCCCCGTGACAGAAACACCGGGGAGCTGTTTTTT. Its translation: CASSNPRDRNTGELFF. The variable domain in full, completed from reference TRBV19 and TRBJ2-2, reads DGGITQSPKYLFRKEGQNVTLSCEQNLNHDAMYWYRQDPGQGLRLIYYSQIVNDFQKGDIAEGYSVSREKKESFPLTVTSAQKNPTAFYLCASSNPRDRNTGELFFGEGSRLTVL.

V is TRBV6-5 and J is TRBJ1-1, with D unclear. Germline V lookup: CDR1 MNHEY, CDR2 SVGAGI. The CDR3 has 14 amino acids. V dropped 2 bases and J dropped 4 bases, with 11 bases sitting between them. This chain's CDR3 is CASSYTTGSTEAFF. Written as DNA, the CDR3 is TGTGCCAGCAGTTACACGACGGGAAGCACTGAAGCTTTCTTT.

The CDR3 sequence: CASSQELWGSGRINTEAFF. The CDR3 DNA follows: TGCGCCAGCAGCCAAGAATTATGGGGTTCGGGCAGGATCAACACTGAAGCTTTCTTT. The genes are TRBV4-1 and TRBJ1-1; D is unresolved. The CDR3 spans 19 residues. V lost 0 bases to trimming and J lost 2 bases, with 22 bases between them. CDR1 is MGHRA, CDR2 YSYEKL, per germline.

In regard to this clone: Other DNA sequences from this sample encode an identical CDR3 as well. V and J are TRBV28 and TRBJ1-4; D remains unclear. Looked up from germline, CDR1 is MDHEN and CDR2 is SYDVKM. The CDR3 has 12 amino acids. The ends were cut back, 6 bases at V and 5 bases at J, with 7 bases in the middle. CDR3 nucleotide sequence: TGTGCCAGCAGGGGAGACAATGAAAAACTGTTTTTT. Its protein product is CASRGDNEKLFF.

Worth noting for this clone: The sample holds other DNA sequences that translate to the same CDR3. The chain is built from TRBV6-5 and TRBJ2-1, with no clear D. Germline loops: CDR1 MNHEY, CDR2 SVGAGI. The germline V and J ends were trimmed by 6 bases and 1 base, with 7 bases remaining between them. The CDR3 sequence is 13 residues long. The DNA of the CDR3 is TGTGCCAGCAGCCCGTCTTCCTACAATGAGCAGTTCTTC. This encodes CASSPSSYNEQFF.

The rearrangement uses TRBV6-5 and TRBJ1-1, with D possibly TRBD1 on 6 matching bases. The V end was cut by 2 bases, the J end by 4 bases, with 14 bases between. CDR1 is MNHEY and CDR2 is SVGAGI in the germline V gene. The CDR3 consists of 15 residues. The CDR3 reads CASSYQGPISTEAFF. For the CDR3, the DNA is TGTGCCAGCAGTTACCAGGGGCCGATTAGCACTGAAGCTTTCTTT.

This chain connects TRBV6-1 to TRBJ1-3; D gene uncertain. This CDR3 contains 14 residues. The V end lost 1 base, the J end lost 3 bases, and 7 bases lay between the germline ends. Germline V gives CDR1 MNHNS, CDR2 SASEGT. CDR3 bases: TGTGCCAGCAGTGAAGACGGGAGTGGAAACACCATATATTTT. As protein: CASSEDGSGNTIYF.

J is TRBJ1-6 and V is TRBV30; the D gene is possibly TRBD1 (6 bases). Germline values: CDR1 GTSNPN, CDR2 SVGIG (reference sequence). This CDR3 contains 14 residues. V was cut by 1 base and J by 7 bases, with 11 bases left in between. CDR3 region: CAWSAGQGNSPLHF. The CDR3 region has the DNA TGTGCCTGGAGTGCGGGGCAGGGGAATTCACCCCTCCACTTT.

This clone occurred once. The V gene is TRBV18, the J gene TRBJ1-6, with 10 bases identical to TRBD1. CDR1 is KGHSH, CDR2 LQKENI, per germline. The junction had 4 bases not matched to a gene; V was cut back by 3 bases and J by 8 bases. The CDR3 loop spans 15 amino acids. CDR3 bases: TGTGCCAGCTCACCCGTCGGGACAGGGGATTCACCCCTCCACTTT. Translating gives CASSPVGTGDSPLHF.

This chain joins TRBV7-8 and TRBJ1-1; the D is unclear. The germline CDR1 and CDR2 sequences are SGHVS and FQNEAQ. Trimming took off 5 bases at V and 7 bases at J, with 11 bases between the two ends. CDR3 length: 12 residues. CDR3 in amino acids: CASSPPVGEAFF. For the CDR3, the DNA is TGTGCCAGCAGCCCACCCGTGGGTGAAGCTTTCTTT.

The rearrangement links TRBV4-1 to TRBJ1-5; D uncertain. The V gene lost 1 base and the J gene lost 0 bases, with 4 bases spanning the gap. CDR3 length: 14 amino acids. Germline values: CDR1 MGHRA, CDR2 YSYEKL. The CDR3 spells CASSQVNSNQPQHF. CDR3 sequence (DNA): TGCGCCAGCAGCCAAGTGAATAGCAATCAGCCCCAGCATTTT.

A single count supports this clone. The chain carries TRBV10-3 and TRBJ1-5; D is perhaps TRBD1 (5 bases). The V and J ends lost 2 bases and 7 bases respectively, with 15 bases between them. The CDR3 consists of 15 residues. In germline, CDR1 is ENHRY, CDR2 SYGVKD. The CDR3 region has the DNA TGTGCCATCAGTGAGGGTAGGGGCCCGGGGCAGCCCCAGCATTTT. This sequence encodes CAISEGRGPGQPQHF.

The chain is built from TRBV28 and TRBJ1-5; D gene ambiguous. CDR3 length equals 15 residues. From germline, CDR1 is MDHEN and CDR2 SYDVKM. V was cut by 7 bases and J by 4 bases, with 17 bases left in between. The CDR3 loop reads CASNHLGPLNQPQHF. CDR3 bases: TGTGCCAGCAACCACCTCGGGCCCCTTAATCAGCCCCAGCATTTT.

The V gene is TRBV11-1, the J gene TRBJ1-2; D uncertain. Germline assignment: CDR1 SGHAT and CDR2 FQDESV (reference sequence). There are 14 residues in the CDR3. The ends were cut back, 0 bases at V and 2 bases at J, with 7 bases in the middle. The CDR3 region is CASSLAAANYGYTF. CDR3 sequence (DNA): TGTGCCAGCAGCTTAGCCGCAGCAAACTATGGCTACACCTTC.

The CDR3 sequence is CASSPSLQWGGTLDTQYF. The CDR3 DNA reads TGTGCCAGCAGCCCTTCCCTCCAATGGGGCGGGACTCTAGATACGCAGTATTTT. The rearrangement links TRBV11-2 to TRBJ2-3, with a weak D call TRBD2 (6 bases). Per the germline V gene, CDR1 is SGHAT and CDR2 is FQNNGV. The CDR3 sequence is 18 residues long. Trimming left V 5 bases short and J 5 bases short, with 26 bases between.

The rearrangement links TRBV21-1 to TRBJ1-5; whether TRBD1, the table's D call, matches the DNA was not checked. TRBV21-1 is annotated as a pseudogene. The CDR3 has 18 amino acids. For the CDR3, the DNA is TGTGCCAGCAGCAGCAGCCAGGGATGGGCCTCCAGCAATCAGCCCCAGCATTTT. Translated: CASSSSQGWASSNQPQHF.

This clone was detected a few times. The chain employs TRBV18 and TRBJ2-7, with 9 bases lining up with TRBD1. The CDR3 is 16 residues long. The junction had 9 bases not matched to a gene; V was cut back by 3 bases and J by 3 bases. Germline assignment: CDR1 KGHSH and CDR2 LQKENI. CDR3 nucleotide sequence: TGTGCCAGCTCACCGGTAATCGGGGACAGGGTCTACGAGCAGTACTTC. Its translation: CASSPVIGDRVYEQYF.

With respect to this clone: Other DNA sequences of this sample code for an identical CDR3. The chain combines TRBV5-1 with TRBJ2-3; D remains ambiguous. Trimming removed 0 bases at V and 2 bases at J, with 7 bases between. CDR1 is SGHRS, CDR2 YFSETQ, per germline. This CDR3 region has 14 residues. The CDR3 reads CASSLASNTDTQYF. Written as DNA, the CDR3 is TGCGCCAGCAGCTTGGCCTCGAACACAGATACGCAGTATTTT.